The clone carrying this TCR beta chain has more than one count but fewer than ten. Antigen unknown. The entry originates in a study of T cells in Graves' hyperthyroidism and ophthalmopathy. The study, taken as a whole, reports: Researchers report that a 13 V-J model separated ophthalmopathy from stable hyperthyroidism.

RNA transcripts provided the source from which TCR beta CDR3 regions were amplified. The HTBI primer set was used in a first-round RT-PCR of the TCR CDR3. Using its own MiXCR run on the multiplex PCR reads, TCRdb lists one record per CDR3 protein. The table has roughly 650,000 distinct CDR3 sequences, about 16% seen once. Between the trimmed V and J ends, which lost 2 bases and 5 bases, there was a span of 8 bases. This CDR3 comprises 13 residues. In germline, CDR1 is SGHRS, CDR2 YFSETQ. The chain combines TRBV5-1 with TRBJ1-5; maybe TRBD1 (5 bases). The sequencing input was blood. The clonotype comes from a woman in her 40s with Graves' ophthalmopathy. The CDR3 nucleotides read TGCGCCAGCAGCTTTGACAGCCATCAGCCCCAGCATTTT. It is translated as CASSFDSHQPQHF.